Below, 11 T cell receptor beta chains from the same sample are listed, as sequenced in a study of T-cell memory formation after mild COVID-19. A single record per CDR3 protein comes from TCRdb applying MiXCR to the 5' RACE reads. This sample has about 610,000 distinct CDR3 sequences; around 15% occur once, and the top ten carry 8.1%. The sequenced sample consisted of PBMCs or a T cell subset sorted from them (not recorded which). These receptors all come from an adult woman who had mild COVID-19 (a few samples of this study predate the infection). Cell type and time point are not known.

This clonotype has just a few counts. The rearrangement uses TRBV6-2 or TRBV6-3 and TRBJ2-3; D not resolved. The V end was cut by 0 bases, the J end by 4 bases, with 8 bases between. The CDR3 extends over 14 amino acids. Per germline, CDR1 MNHEY and CDR2 SVGEGT. The CDR3 nucleotides are TGTGCCAGCAGTTACTCGTTATTGGCAGATACGCAGTATTTT. Translated, it gives CASSYSLLADTQYF.

This clonotype was counted only a few times. The CDR3 sequence is CASSPGIATRQYF. Written as DNA, the CDR3 is TGTGCCAGCAGCCCCGGCATAGCGACGCGACAGTACTTC. The chain carries TRBV3-1 and TRBJ2-7; weak D call: TRBD2 (5 bases). The CDR3 has 13 amino acids. In germline, CDR1 is LGHDT, CDR2 YNNKEL (reference sequence). Trimming removed 4 bases at V and 10 bases at J, with 17 bases between.

A few counts support this clonotype. The chain is built from TRBV11-2 and TRBJ2-7, with TRBD1 matching 10 bases. The V gene end was trimmed by 2 bases and the J gene end by 7 bases; junction bases not matched to a gene: 8. The CDR3 is made up of 15 amino acids. Germline assignment: CDR1 SGHAT and CDR2 FQNNGV. CDR3 residues: CASSLYGTGAREQYF. CDR3 in DNA: TGTGCCAGCAGCTTATACGGGACAGGGGCCCGGGAGCAGTACTTC. The variable domain in full, completed from reference TRBV11-2 and TRBJ2-7, reads EAGVAQSPRYKIIEKRQSVAFWCNPISGHATLYWYQQILGQGPKLLIQFQNNGVVDDSQLPKDRFSAERLKGVDSTLKIQPAKLEDSAVYLCASSLYGTGAREQYFGPGTRLTVT.

This clonotype was found many times. V usage is TRBV7-9 and J usage is TRBJ2-3; D may be TRBD1 or TRBD2 (5 bases each). Germline-derived CDR1 and CDR2 are SEHNR and FQNEAQ (reference sequence). This CDR3 is 15 amino acids long. V lost 2 bases and J lost 5, with 14 bases in between. CDR3 sequence reads: CASSLRQGRGDTQYF. CDR3 nucleotide sequence: TGTGCCAGCAGCTTACGGCAGGGCCGGGGAGATACGCAGTATTTT.

This chain links TRBV9 with TRBJ2-7; D is possibly TRBD2 (5 bases). V lost 0 bases, J lost 3 bases, and 13 bases lay in between. Germline lookup yields CDR1 SGDLS and CDR2 YYNGEE. The CDR3 has 15 amino acids. The CDR3 nucleotides read TGTGCCAGCAGCGTAGGGTCGGGAACCTTCTACGAGCAGTACTTC. It yields the protein CASSVGSGTFYEQYF.

V is TRBV4-2 and J is TRBJ2-7; D uncertain. The CDR3 has 13 amino acids. The germline gives CDR1 LGHNA, CDR2 YNFKEQ. The V end lost 3 bases, the J end lost 0 bases, and 6 bases lay between the germline ends. CDR3 sequence reads: CASSQINSYEQYF. The CDR3 DNA is TGTGCCAGCAGCCAGATTAACTCCTACGAGCAGTACTTC.

V and J are TRBV6-5 and TRBJ2-1; 9 bases align to TRBD1. The CDR3 is 15 residues long. Germline-derived CDR1 and CDR2 are MNHEY and SVGAGI. V lost 4 bases, J lost 8 bases, and 9 bases stayed unmatched. CDR3 amino acids: CASSSPGQGRDEQFF. The CDR3 coding sequence is TGTGCCAGCAGTTCTCCGGGACAGGGTAGGGATGAGCAGTTCTTC.

There are a few counts of this clonotype. The chain couples TRBV20-1 to TRBJ1-6; possible D gene TRBD1, 5 bases. The V and J ends lost 2 bases and 7 bases respectively, with 18 bases between them. This CDR3 contains 16 residues. Germline V gives CDR1 DFQATT, CDR2 SNEGSKA (reference sequence). The CDR3 sequence: CSARTVVAGKNSPLHF. The CDR3 nucleotides are TGCAGTGCTAGAACGGTTGTGGCAGGGAAAAATTCACCCCTCCACTTT.

The chain couples TRBV29-1 to TRBJ2-3, with TRBD1 identical over 8 bases. Germline loops: CDR1 SQVTM, CDR2 ANQGSEA. This CDR3 has 14 residues. Unmatched junction bases numbered 7, after V lost 7 bases and J lost 1 base. This CDR3 is CSANQGAGTDTQYF. CDR3 nucleotide sequence: TGCAGCGCTAACCAGGGGGCCGGCACAGATACGCAGTATTTT.

The chain employs TRBV19 and TRBJ1-6; D is unresolved. The ends were cut back, 4 bases at V and 5 bases at J, with 12 bases in the middle. The germline gives CDR1 LNHDA, CDR2 SQIVND (reference sequence). The CDR3 has 15 amino acids. CDR3 in amino acids: CASSSQTGDNSPLHF. The CDR3 region has the DNA TGTGCCAGTAGTAGTCAGACCGGGGATAATTCACCCCTCCACTTT.

This clonotype was seen a few times. The CDR3 is CSARDRTFLNTEAFF. DNA of the CDR3: TGCAGTGCTAGGGATCGGACATTTTTGAACACTGAAGCTTTCTTT. V and J are TRBV20-1 and TRBJ1-1, with a weak D call TRBD1 (5 bases). The CDR3 totals 15 residues. Trimming removed 3 bases from V and 0 bases from J, with 14 bases in between. Germline V gives CDR1 DFQATT, CDR2 SNEGSKA (reference sequence).